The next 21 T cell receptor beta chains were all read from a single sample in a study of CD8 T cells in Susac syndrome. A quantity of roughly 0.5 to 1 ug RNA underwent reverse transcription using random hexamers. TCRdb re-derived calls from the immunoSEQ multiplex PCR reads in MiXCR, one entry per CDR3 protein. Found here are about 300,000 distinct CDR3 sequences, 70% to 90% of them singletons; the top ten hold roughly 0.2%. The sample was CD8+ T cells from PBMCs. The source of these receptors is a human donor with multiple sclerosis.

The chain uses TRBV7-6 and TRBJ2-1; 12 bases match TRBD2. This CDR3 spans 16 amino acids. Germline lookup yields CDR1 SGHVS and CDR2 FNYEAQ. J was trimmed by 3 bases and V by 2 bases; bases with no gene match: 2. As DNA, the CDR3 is TGTGCCAGCAGCTTAACGACTAGCGGGGGCTACAATGAGCAGTTCTTC. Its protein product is CASSLTTSGGYNEQFF.

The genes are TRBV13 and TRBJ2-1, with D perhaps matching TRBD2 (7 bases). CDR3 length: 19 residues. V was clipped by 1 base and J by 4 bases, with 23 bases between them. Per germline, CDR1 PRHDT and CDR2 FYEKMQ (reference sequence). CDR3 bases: TGTGCCAGCAGCTTAGTTTTGAGGGGGGGCCCCTTAACTTACAATGAGCAGTTCTTC. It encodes CASSLVLRGGPLTYNEQFF.

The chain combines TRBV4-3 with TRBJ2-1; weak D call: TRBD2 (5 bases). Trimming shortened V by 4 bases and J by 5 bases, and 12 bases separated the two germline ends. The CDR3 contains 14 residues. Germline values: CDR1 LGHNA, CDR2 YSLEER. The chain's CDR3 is CASSPGLTNNEQFF. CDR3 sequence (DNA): TGCGCCAGCAGCCCAGGACTTACTAACAATGAGCAGTTCTTC.

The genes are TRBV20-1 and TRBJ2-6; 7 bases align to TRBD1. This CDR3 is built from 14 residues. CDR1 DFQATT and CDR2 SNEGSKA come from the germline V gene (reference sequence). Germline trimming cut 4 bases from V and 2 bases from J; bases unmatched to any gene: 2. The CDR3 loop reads CSATDRAGANVLTF. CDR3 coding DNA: TGCAGTGCTACAGACAGGGCTGGGGCCAACGTCCTGACTTTC.

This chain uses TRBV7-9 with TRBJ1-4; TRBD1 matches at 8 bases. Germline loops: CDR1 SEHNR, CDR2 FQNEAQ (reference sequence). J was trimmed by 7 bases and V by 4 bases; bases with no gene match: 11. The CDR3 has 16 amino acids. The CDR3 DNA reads TGTGCCAGCAGCTCCTTCCCCCAGGGGGCGGGTGAAAAACTGTTTTTT. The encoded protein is CASSSFPQGAGEKLFF. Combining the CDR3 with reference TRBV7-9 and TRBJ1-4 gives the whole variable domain DTGVSQNPRHKITKRGQNVTFRCDPISEHNRLYWYRQTLGQGPEFLTYFQNEAQLEKSRLLSDRFSAERPKGSFSTLEIQRTEQGDSAMYLCASSSFPQGAGEKLFFGSGTQLSVL.

The CDR3 is CASSLWQPSGYEQYF. For the CDR3, the DNA is TGTGCCAGCAGTTTATGGCAGCCGTCCGGGTACGAGCAGTACTTC. V is TRBV27 and J is TRBJ2-7; no clear D gene. Trimming shortened V by 1 base and J by 4 bases, and 14 bases separated the two germline ends. Germline CDR1 reads MNHEY; CDR2 reads SMNVEV (reference sequence). This CDR3 contains 15 residues.

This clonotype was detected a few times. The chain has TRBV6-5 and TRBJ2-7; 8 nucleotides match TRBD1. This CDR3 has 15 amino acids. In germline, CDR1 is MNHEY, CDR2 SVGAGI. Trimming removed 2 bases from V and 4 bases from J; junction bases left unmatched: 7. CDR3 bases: TGTGCCAGCAGTTACGGTGCGACAGGGGTGTACGAGCAGTACTTC. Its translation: CASSYGATGVYEQYF.

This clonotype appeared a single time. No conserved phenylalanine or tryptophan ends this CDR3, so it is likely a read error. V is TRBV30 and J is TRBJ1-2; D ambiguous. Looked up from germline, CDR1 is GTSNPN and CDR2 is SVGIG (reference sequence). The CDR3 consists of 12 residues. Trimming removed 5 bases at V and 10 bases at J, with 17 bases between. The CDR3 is CAWDTYWRNYTL. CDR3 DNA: TGTGCCTGGGACACGTACTGGAGGAACTACACCCTC.

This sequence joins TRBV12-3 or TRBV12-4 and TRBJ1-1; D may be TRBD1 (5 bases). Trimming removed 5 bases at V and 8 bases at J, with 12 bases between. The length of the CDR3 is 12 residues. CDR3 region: CASSAQGSEAFF. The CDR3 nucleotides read TGTGCCAGCAGTGCCCAGGGTTCCGAAGCTTTCTTT.

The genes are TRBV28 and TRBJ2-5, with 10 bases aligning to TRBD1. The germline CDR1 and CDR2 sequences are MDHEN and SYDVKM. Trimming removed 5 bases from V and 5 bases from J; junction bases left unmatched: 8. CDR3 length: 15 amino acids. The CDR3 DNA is TGTGCCAGCAGTCCGCCGACAGGGGGCCTGGAGACCCAGTACTTC. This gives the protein CASSPPTGGLETQYF.

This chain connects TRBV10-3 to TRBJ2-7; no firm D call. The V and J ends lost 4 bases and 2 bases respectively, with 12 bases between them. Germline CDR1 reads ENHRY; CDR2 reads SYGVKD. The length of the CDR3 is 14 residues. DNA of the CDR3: TGTGCCATCAGTGTAGGGCAAGGAACCTACGAGCAGTACTTC. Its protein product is CAISVGQGTYEQYF.

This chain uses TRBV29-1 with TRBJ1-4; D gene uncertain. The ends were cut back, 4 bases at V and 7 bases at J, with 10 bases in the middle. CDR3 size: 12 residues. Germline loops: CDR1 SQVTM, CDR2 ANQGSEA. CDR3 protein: CSVGLTSEKLFF. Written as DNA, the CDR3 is TGCAGCGTTGGTTTGACAAGTGAAAAACTGTTTTTT.

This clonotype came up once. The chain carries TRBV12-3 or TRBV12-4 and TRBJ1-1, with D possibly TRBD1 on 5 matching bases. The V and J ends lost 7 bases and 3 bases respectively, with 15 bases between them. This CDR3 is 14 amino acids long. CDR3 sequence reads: CASTLDTLDTEAFF. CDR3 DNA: TGTGCCAGCACCTTGGACACTCTTGACACTGAAGCTTTCTTT.

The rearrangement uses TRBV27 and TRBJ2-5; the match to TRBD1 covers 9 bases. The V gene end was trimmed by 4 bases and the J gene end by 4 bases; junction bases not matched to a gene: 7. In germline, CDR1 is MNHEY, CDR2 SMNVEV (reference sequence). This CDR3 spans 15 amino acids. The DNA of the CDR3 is TGTGCCAGCAGTTCCCGGGACAGGGCGGGAGAGACCCAGTACTTC. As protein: CASSSRDRAGETQYF.

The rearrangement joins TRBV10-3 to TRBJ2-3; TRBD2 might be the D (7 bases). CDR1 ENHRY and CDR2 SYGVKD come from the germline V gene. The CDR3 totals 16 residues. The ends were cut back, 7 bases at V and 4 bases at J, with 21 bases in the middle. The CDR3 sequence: CAITESGGGLADTQYF. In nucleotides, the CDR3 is TGTGCCATCACCGAGTCTGGGGGGGGCCTGGCAGATACGCAGTATTTT.

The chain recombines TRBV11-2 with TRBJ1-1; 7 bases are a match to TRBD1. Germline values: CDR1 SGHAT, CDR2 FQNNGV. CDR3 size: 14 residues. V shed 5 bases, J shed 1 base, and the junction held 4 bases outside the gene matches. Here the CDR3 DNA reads TGTGCCAGCAGCCCAGGGGGTTCGAACACTGAAGCTTTCTTT. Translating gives CASSPGGSNTEAFF. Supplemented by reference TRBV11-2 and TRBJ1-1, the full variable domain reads EAGVAQSPRYKIIEKRQSVAFWCNPISGHATLYWYQQILGQGPKLLIQFQNNGVVDDSQLPKDRFSAERLKGVDSTLKIQPAKLEDSAVYLCASSPGGSNTEAFFGQGTRLTVV.

CDR3 bases: TGTGCCATCAGCTTCGGACAGTCGGTGGGCAATGAGCAGTTCTTC. Translation gives CAISFGQSVGNEQFF. This sequence joins TRBV10-3 and TRBJ2-1; D is perhaps TRBD1 (6 bases). Germline V gene data show CDR1 as ENHRY and CDR2 as SYGVKD. The length of the CDR3 is 15 residues. Trimming took off 6 bases at V and 6 bases at J, with 18 bases between the two ends.

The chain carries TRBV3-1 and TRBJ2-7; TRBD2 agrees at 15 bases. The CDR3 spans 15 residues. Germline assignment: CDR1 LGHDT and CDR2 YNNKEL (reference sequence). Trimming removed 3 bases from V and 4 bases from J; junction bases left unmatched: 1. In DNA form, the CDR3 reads TGTGCCAGCAGCCACGGGACTAGCGGGAGGTACGAGCAGTACTTC. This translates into CASSHGTSGRYEQYF.

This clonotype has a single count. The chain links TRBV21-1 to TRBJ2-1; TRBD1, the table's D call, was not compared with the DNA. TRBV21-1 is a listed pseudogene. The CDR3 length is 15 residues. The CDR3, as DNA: TGTGCCAGCAGCAAAGGGGGCCCCCCCTACAATGAGCAGTTCTTC. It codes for CASSKGGPPYNEQFF.

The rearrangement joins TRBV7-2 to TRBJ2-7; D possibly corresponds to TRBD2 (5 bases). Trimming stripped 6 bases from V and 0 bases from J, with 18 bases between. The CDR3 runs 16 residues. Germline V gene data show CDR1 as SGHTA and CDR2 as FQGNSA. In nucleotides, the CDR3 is TGTGCCAGCAGTTTCGAAGGCGGGTCTAGCTCCTACGAGCAGTACTTC. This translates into CASSFEGGSSSYEQYF.

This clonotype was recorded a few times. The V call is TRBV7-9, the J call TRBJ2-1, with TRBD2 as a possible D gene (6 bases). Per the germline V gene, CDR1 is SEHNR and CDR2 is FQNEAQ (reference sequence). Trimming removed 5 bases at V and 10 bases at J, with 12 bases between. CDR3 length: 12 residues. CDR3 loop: CASSALGGEQFF. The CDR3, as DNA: TGTGCCAGCAGCGCCCTGGGGGGAGAGCAGTTCTTC.